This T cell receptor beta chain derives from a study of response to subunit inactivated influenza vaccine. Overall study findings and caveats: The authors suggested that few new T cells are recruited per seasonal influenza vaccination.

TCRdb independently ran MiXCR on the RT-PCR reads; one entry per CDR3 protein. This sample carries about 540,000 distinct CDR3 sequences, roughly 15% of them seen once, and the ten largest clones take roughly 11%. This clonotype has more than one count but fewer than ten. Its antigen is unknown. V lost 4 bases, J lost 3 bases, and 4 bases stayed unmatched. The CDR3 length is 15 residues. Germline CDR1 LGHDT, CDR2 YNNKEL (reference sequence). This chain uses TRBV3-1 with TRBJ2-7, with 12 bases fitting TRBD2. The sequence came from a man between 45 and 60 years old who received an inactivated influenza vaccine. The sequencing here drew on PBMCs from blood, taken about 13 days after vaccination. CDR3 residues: CASSRGTSGYYEQYF. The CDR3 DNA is TGTGCCAGCAGCCGGGGGACTAGCGGGTACTACGAGCAGTACTTC.